The 23 T cell receptor beta chains presented below share a single source sample, sequenced in a study of shared clonotypes between healthy human individuals. Sequencing used immunoSEQ multiplex PCR; TCRdb keeps in-frame clones, though not all of them. Here the sample spans 2,500,000 or so clones, over 85% being singletons. The sequenced sample consisted of naive CD4+ T cells from PBMCs. Subset here: CD45RA+ positively selected. The receptors come from a man aged 18 to 29 in good health. Some clones in this sample may be carry-over from other donors' samples.

The gene calls are TRBV4-1 and TRBJ1-1; possibly TRBD1 for D (6 bases). Deletions cut 0 bases from V and 3 bases from J, with 14 bases between. From germline, CDR1 is MGHRA and CDR2 YSYEKL. The CDR3 length is 16 residues. CDR3: CASSQDGPGQHTEAFF. For the CDR3, the DNA is TGCGCCAGCAGCCAAGATGGTCCGGGACAACACACTGAAGCTTTCTTT.

V is TRBV5-1 and J is TRBJ1-4; perhaps TRBD1 as D (5 bases). V lost 4 bases and J 2 bases, leaving 12 bases between the germline ends. The CDR3 runs 15 residues. Germline V gene data show CDR1 as SGHRS and CDR2 as YFSETQ. Written as DNA, the CDR3 is TGCGCCAGCAGCCGGGGACGACTTACTAATGAAAAACTGTTTTTT. It is translated as CASSRGRLTNEKLFF.

This chain uses TRBV7-2 with TRBJ2-7; 13 bases line up with TRBD2. Germline V CDR1 and CDR2: SGHTA, FQGNSA. The junction had 18 bases not matched to a gene; V was cut back by 4 bases and J by 6 bases. This CDR3 region has 19 residues. The CDR3 region is CASSWTLAGLAGERGEQYF. DNA for the CDR3: TGTGCCAGCAGCTGGACCTTAGCCGGACTAGCGGGAGAGCGGGGCGAGCAGTACTTC.

The CDR3 DNA reads as TGTGCCAGCAGCCCCTCCGGGACGGATGGTTTCTACGAGCAGTACTTC. Protein: CASSPSGTDGFYEQYF. The chain uses TRBV28 and TRBJ2-7; D may be TRBD1 or TRBD2 (5 bases each). The germline CDR1 and CDR2 sequences are MDHEN and SYDVKM. This CDR3 contains 16 residues. Deletions cut 6 bases from V and 3 bases from J, with 21 bases between.

The rearrangement uses TRBV18 and TRBJ2-7; D is possibly TRBD2 (6 bases). V was shortened by 4 bases and J by 6 bases, with 13 bases between the two germline ends. Germline loops: CDR1 KGHSH, CDR2 LQKENI. This CDR3 has 13 amino acids. The CDR3 reads CASSLELGGEQYF. CDR3 coding DNA: TGTGCCAGCTCACTCGAGCTGGGGGGCGAGCAGTACTTC.

Here the CDR3 reads CASRYLDVGGGTEAFF. DNA of the CDR3: TGTGCCAGCAGATACCTTGACGTGGGGGGCGGAACTGAAGCTTTCTTT. The V and J genes are TRBV28 and TRBJ1-1, with D maybe TRBD1 (6 bases). V lost 6 bases and J lost 5, with 22 bases in between. Germline V gene sequence: CDR1 MDHEN, CDR2 SYDVKM. This CDR3 is built from 16 residues.

Note on this clone: Other nucleotide sequences in the sample specify the same CDR3. This chain links TRBV7-2 with TRBJ2-2; D uncertain. CDR1 and CDR2 from the germline V gene are SGHTA and FQGNSA. This CDR3 spans 14 amino acids. Trimming removed 1 base at V and 1 base at J, with 4 bases between. CDR3 bases: TGTGCCAGCAGCTTAGGGCGGAACACCGGGGAGCTGTTTTTT. It translates to CASSLGRNTGELFF.

The chain couples TRBV11-1 to TRBJ2-5, with D uncertain. Germline lookup yields CDR1 SGHAT and CDR2 FQDESV (reference sequence). This CDR3 is built from 14 residues. Trimming removed 1 base from V and 1 base from J, with 7 bases in between. The CDR3 coding sequence is TGTGCCAGCAGCTTAGTGAACAGCCAAGAGACCCAGTACTTC. This translates into CASSLVNSQETQYF.

The chain has TRBV4-3 and TRBJ2-7; D is ambiguous. The CDR3 is 14 amino acids. Trimming left V 0 bases short and J 2 bases short, with 8 bases between. Germline V lookup: CDR1 LGHNA, CDR2 YSLEER. CDR3 sequence (DNA): TGCGCCAGCAGCCAAGATGCTCAGACCTACGAGCAGTACTTC. Translated, it gives CASSQDAQTYEQYF.

DNA of the CDR3: TGTGCCAGCAGCTTGGTCGTGGGCCTCACCGGGGAGCTGTTTTTT. It specifies CASSLVVGLTGELFF. The chain couples TRBV5-4 to TRBJ2-2; D call uncertain. There are 15 residues in the CDR3. Per the germline V gene, CDR1 is SGHNT and CDR2 is YYREEE (reference sequence). V shed 0 bases and J shed 4 bases, with 10 bases lying between them.

The rearrangement links TRBV15 to TRBJ2-1, with 8 bases that match TRBD1. Germline CDR1 LNHNV, CDR2 YYDKDF (reference sequence). The V segment lost 5 bases and the J segment 2 bases; nucleotides outside the gene matches: 5. The CDR3 consists of 15 residues. CDR3 sequence reads: CATSLDRAPYNEQFF. The CDR3 DNA reads TGTGCCACCAGCCTGGACAGGGCGCCCTACAATGAGCAGTTCTTC.

The chain has TRBV19 and TRBJ2-1; 15 nucleotides align to TRBD2. J gave up 8 bases and V 5 bases, and 13 bases lay outside the gene matches. The V gene's germline CDR1 is LNHDA and CDR2 SQIVND (reference sequence). CDR3 length: 18 amino acids. The CDR3 reads CASSFRGLAGGPPHEQFF. The CDR3 region has the DNA TGTGCCAGTAGTTTCCGTGGACTAGCGGGAGGGCCCCCCCATGAGCAGTTCTTC.

In DNA form, the CDR3 reads TGTGCCAGCAGCAAACGAGAACGATACCGGCACTACGAGCAGTACTTC. This codes for CASSKRERYRHYEQYF. The chain links TRBV28 to TRBJ2-7; D remains ambiguous. There are 16 residues in the CDR3. V lost 6 bases to trimming and J lost 3 bases, with 21 bases between them. Looked up from germline, CDR1 is MDHEN and CDR2 is SYDVKM.

V is TRBV6-6 and J is TRBJ2-1, with unresolved D. This CDR3 region has 14 residues. The V gene's germline CDR1 is MNHNY and CDR2 SVGAGI (reference sequence). With 2 bases removed from V and 10 bases from J, the gap between germline ends came to 15 bases. The CDR3 DNA reads as TGTGCCAGCAGTTACGTCCAGCCAGTCGAGGAGCAGTTCTTC. Residues: CASSYVQPVEEQFF.

This rearrangement joins TRBV2 to TRBJ1-2, with D unresolved. Germline V lookup: CDR1 SNHLY, CDR2 FYNNEI. Trimming removed 3 bases at V and 4 bases at J, with 9 bases between. The CDR3 has 13 residues. Here the CDR3 reads CASSEIQSYGYTF. Here the CDR3 DNA reads TGTGCCAGCAGTGAGATACAATCCTATGGCTACACCTTC. The full variable domain, in which reference TRBV2 and TRBJ1-2 provide the parts outside the CDR3, is EPEVTQTPSHQVTQMGQEVILRCVPISNHLYFYWYRQILGQKVEFLVSFYNNEISEKSEIFDDQFSVERPDGSNFTLKIRSTKLEDSAMYFCASSEIQSYGYTFGSGTRLTVV.

This chain uses TRBV7-8 with TRBJ2-2; D might be TRBD1 (6 bases). V dropped 5 bases and J dropped 6 bases, with 13 bases sitting between them. The CDR3 spans 14 residues. Germline loops: CDR1 SGHVS, CDR2 FQNEAQ. The CDR3 bases are TGTGCCAGCAGCCCTAACGGACAGTCCGGGGAGCTGTTTTTT. It yields the protein CASSPNGQSGELFF.

The genes are TRBV2 and TRBJ1-3, with 10 bases identical to TRBD1. Losses at the gene ends were 6 bases for V and 0 bases for J; bases not matched to a gene: 8. This CDR3 is 17 amino acids long. Germline loops: CDR1 SNHLY, CDR2 FYNNEI. For the CDR3, the DNA is TGTGCCAGCAGCCCCAGACAGGGGGCGACCTCTGGAAACACCATATATTTT. This gives the protein CASSPRQGATSGNTIYF.

The V and J genes are TRBV27 and TRBJ1-5; D possibly corresponds to TRBD1 (5 bases). This CDR3 contains 16 residues. V was shortened by 5 bases and J by 1 base, with 15 bases between the two germline ends. From germline, CDR1 is MNHEY and CDR2 SMNVEV (reference sequence). Here the CDR3 DNA reads TGTGCCAGCAGTCGGGGGTTGAGGGAGAGCAATCAGCCCCAGCATTTT. Encoded protein: CASSRGLRESNQPQHF.

This sequence joins TRBV5-1 and TRBJ2-4; the D gene is possibly TRBD1 (5 bases). This CDR3 has 14 amino acids. In germline, CDR1 is SGHRS, CDR2 YFSETQ. Trimming left V 0 bases short and J 6 bases short, with 10 bases between. The CDR3 sequence is CASSLEGIGNIQYF. In nucleotides, the CDR3 is TGCGCCAGCAGCTTGGAGGGGATCGGAAACATTCAGTACTTC.

V gene TRBV7-9 combines with J gene TRBJ1-5; TRBD1 is a possible D gene (6 bases). There are 14 residues in the CDR3. The V gene lost 4 bases and the J gene lost 5 bases, with 12 bases spanning the gap. Germline-derived CDR1 and CDR2 are SEHNR and FQNEAQ (reference sequence). The CDR3 bases are TGTGCCAGCAGCTCACAGGGAGGTGATCAGCCCCAGCATTTT. Amino acid sequence: CASSSQGGDQPQHF.

The chain recombines TRBV5-1 with TRBJ2-5; D possibly corresponds to TRBD2 (6 bases). The germline V gene encodes CDR1 SGHRS and CDR2 YFSETQ. This CDR3 comprises 15 residues. Trimming removed 4 bases from V and 3 bases from J, with 16 bases in between. For the CDR3, the DNA is TGCGCCAGCAGCGCCGCCAGCGGAGGGGAAGAGACCCAGTACTTC. Encoded protein: CASSAASGGEETQYF.

This clone showed up just once. The chain recombines TRBV9 with TRBJ2-3; TRBD2 agrees at 9 bases. The CDR3 has 16 residues. The V gene end was trimmed by 4 bases and the J gene end by 9 bases; junction bases not matched to a gene: 15. Looked up from germline, CDR1 is SGDLS and CDR2 is YYNGEE. The CDR3: CASSPKLVAGEVTQYF. The CDR3 bases are TGTGCCAGCAGCCCTAAGCTGGTAGCGGGAGAGGTAACGCAGTATTTT. Full variable domain (missing parts from reference TRBV9 and TRBJ2-3): DSGVTQTPKHLITATGQRVTLRCSPRSGDLSVYWYQQSLDQGLQFLIQYYNGEERAKGNILERFSAQQFPDLHSELNLSSLELGDSALYFCASSPKLVAGEVTQYFGPGTRLTVL.

The rearrangement joins TRBV7-9 to TRBJ1-2; a possible D gene is TRBD1 (5 bases). V was shortened by 4 bases and J by 6 bases, with 15 bases between the two germline ends. CDR3 length equals 14 residues. The germline V gene has CDR1 SEHNR and CDR2 FQNEAQ (reference sequence). CDR3 bases: TGTGCCAGCAGCTCAGGGAGGTTGACCGATGGCTACACCTTC. The encoded protein is CASSSGRLTDGYTF. Complete variable domain (other parts from reference TRBV7-9 and TRBJ1-2): DTGVSQNPRHKITKRGQNVTFRCDPISEHNRLYWYRQTLGQGPEFLTYFQNEAQLEKSRLLSDRFSAERPKGSFSTLEIQRTEQGDSAMYLCASSSGRLTDGYTFGSGTRLTVV.